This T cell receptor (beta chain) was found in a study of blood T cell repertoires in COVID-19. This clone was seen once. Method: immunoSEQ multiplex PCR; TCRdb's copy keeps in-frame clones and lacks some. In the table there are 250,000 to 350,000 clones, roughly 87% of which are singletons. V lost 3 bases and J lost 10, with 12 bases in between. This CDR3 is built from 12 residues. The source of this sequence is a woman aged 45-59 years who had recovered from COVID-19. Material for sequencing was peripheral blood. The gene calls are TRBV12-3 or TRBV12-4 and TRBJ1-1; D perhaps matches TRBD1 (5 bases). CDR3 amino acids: CASSFQGARAFF. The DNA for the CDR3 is TGTGCCAGCAGTTTCCAGGGCGCGAGAGCTTTCTTT.